The entry that follows covers one TCR beta chain sequence. Time point in this sample: after dendritic cell vaccination, including at tumor progression/relapse. Before vaccination, two weeks after the third vaccination, and at progression, PBMC were collected. The data originate from a study of glioma-infiltrating T cells after dendritic cell vaccination. The immunoSEQ assay amplified TCRB CDR3 from up to roughly 2 ug DNA. Measured with immunoSEQ multiplex PCR; TCRdb has only the in-frame clones, and not every one. The sample has about 76,000 clones, around 90% seen once. The sequences come from blood, collected after dendritic cell vaccination. This TCR came from a human donor with glioblastoma.

CDR3 region: CASSPTGGLLNEQFF. The CDR3 DNA reads TGTGCCAGCTCACCCACAGGGGGCCTCCTCAATGAGCAGTTCTTC. The chain has TRBV18 and TRBJ2-1; 9 bases agree with TRBD1. This CDR3 spans 15 amino acids. V dropped 3 bases and J dropped 6; count of bases not matched to a gene: 6. In germline, CDR1 is KGHSH, CDR2 LQKENI.